The clone carrying this T cell receptor (beta chain) came up a few times. The record originates from a study of human T cells and chemical hapten exposure. TCRdb fed the RACE reads into MiXCR, producing one record per CDR3 protein. The sample consists of roughly 56,000 distinct CDR3 sequences, 9.5% to 10% of them appearing once. The time point was: pre-sensitization, week 0. Treatment in this sample: therapeutic diphenylcyclopropenone sensitization with weekly scalp DPC. Sequencing started from total RNA isolated from unfractionated whole blood. CDR3 length: 14 amino acids. Germline V gene lookup returns CDR1 LGHNA and CDR2 YNFKEQ. Trimming removed 0 bases at V and 4 bases at J, with 9 bases between.

V and J are TRBV4-2 and TRBJ2-5, with D unresolved. This sample comprised whole blood, obtained in connection with sensitization to the hapten diphenylcyclopropenone (DPC). This clonotype was obtained from a woman aged 30 to 39 with alopecia areata. Some clones in this sample may be carry-over from other donors' samples. In DNA form, the CDR3 reads TGTGCCAGCAGCCAAGATGAGCGCCTAGAGACCCAGTACTTC. Its protein is CASSQDERLETQYF.